One sample yielded the 18 T cell receptor beta chains listed below, sequenced in a study of T cell responses to AZD1222 COVID-19 vaccine. Generated by immunoSEQ multiplex PCR, the TCRdb table keeps only in-frame clones and is missing some. The sample shows 150,000 to 200,000 clones, about 92% of them seen only once. The material was peripheral blood, obtained 28 days after the second dose of the MenACWY control vaccine. All receptors derive from an adult who received the MenACWY meningococcal vaccine as a control.

V gene TRBV9 combines with J gene TRBJ1-1; D is unresolved. The CDR3 runs 14 residues. Trimming removed 0 bases at V and 7 bases at J, with 13 bases between. Looked up from germline, CDR1 is SGDLS and CDR2 is YYNGEE. The CDR3 coding sequence is TGTGCCAGCAGCGTAGGGGTAGAGCAAATTGAAGCTTTCTTT. It yields the protein CASSVGVEQIEAFF.

This clone was seen only once. The CDR3 loop reads CASSIEGRGGFEEKLFF. CDR3 DNA: TGTGCCAGTAGTATAGAGGGACGGGGAGGTTTCGAGGAAAAACTGTTTTTT. This sequence joins TRBV19 and TRBJ1-4, with D tentatively TRBD1 (5 bases). With 0 bases removed from V and 8 bases from J, the gap between germline ends came to 19 bases. The V gene's germline CDR1 is LNHDA and CDR2 SQIVND (reference sequence). The CDR3 runs to 17 residues.

The V and J genes are TRBV3-1 (or the pseudogene TRBV3-2) and TRBJ1-3; D uncertain. Trimming removed 0 bases at V and 4 bases at J, with 10 bases between. The germline V gene has CDR1 LGHDT and CDR2 YNNKEL (reference sequence). This CDR3 spans 15 amino acids. The CDR3 DNA reads as TGTGCCAGCAGCCAAGATGCCAGCCGGGGAAACACCATATATTTT. Translated: CASSQDASRGNTIYF.

The chain employs TRBV7-2 and TRBJ2-1; TRBD1 or TRBD2 may be the D gene (5 bases each). This CDR3 contains 13 residues. The V and J ends lost 7 bases and 4 bases respectively, with 11 bases between them. Germline-derived CDR1 and CDR2 are SGHTA and FQGNSA. CDR3 sequence: CASTRDQYNEQFF. CDR3 sequence (DNA): TGTGCCAGCACCCGGGACCAGTACAATGAGCAGTTCTTC.

The chain uses TRBV28 and TRBJ1-2; 8 bases are shared with TRBD1. Trimming took 4 bases from V and 4 from J; bases not matched to a gene: 2. The germline V gene has CDR1 MDHEN and CDR2 SYDVKM. The length of the CDR3 is 13 residues. CDR3 in DNA: TGTGCCAGCAGTTCAGGGGGCTTCTATGGCTACACCTTC. Its protein is CASSSGGFYGYTF.

The rearrangement uses TRBV9 and TRBJ1-5, with 7 bases lining up with TRBD1. Per the germline V gene, CDR1 is SGDLS and CDR2 is YYNGEE. This CDR3 has 15 residues. V lost 0 bases to trimming and J lost 2 bases; unmatched junction nucleotides: 2. The CDR3 sequence: CASSVGGGGNQPQHF. The CDR3 coding sequence is TGTGCCAGCAGCGTAGGAGGGGGCGGCAATCAGCCCCAGCATTTT.

The rearrangement links TRBV2 to TRBJ1-2; tentatively, D is TRBD1 (5 bases). Trimming stripped 6 bases from V and 8 bases from J, with 19 bases between. The CDR3 length is 14 residues. CDR1 and CDR2 from the germline V gene are SNHLY and FYNNEI. The CDR3 loop reads CASRLDTSGSGYTF. The CDR3, as DNA: TGTGCCAGCAGACTGGACACGTCGGGGTCAGGCTACACCTTC.

The J gene is TRBJ2-1, the V gene TRBV30; D gene ambiguous. The germline V and J ends were trimmed by 0 bases and 3 bases, with 3 bases remaining between them. From germline, CDR1 is GTSNPN and CDR2 SVGIG (reference sequence). This CDR3 spans 12 amino acids. CDR3 region: CAWSVRYNEQFF. CDR3 nucleotide sequence: TGTGCCTGGAGTGTACGCTACAATGAGCAGTTCTTC.

This clone was detected once. The chain joins TRBV2 to TRBJ1-3; 9 bases match TRBD1. Germline lookup yields CDR1 SNHLY and CDR2 FYNNEI. This CDR3 spans 15 amino acids. V lost 7 bases, J lost 3 bases, and 7 bases stayed unmatched. CDR3 DNA sequence: TGTGCCAGCAAAAAAGGGACAGGGAGTGGAAACACCATATATTTT. Translated, it gives CASKKGTGSGNTIYF.

This chain joins TRBV6-5 and TRBJ1-5; 12 nucleotides agree with TRBD1. The V and J ends lost 6 bases and 6 bases, in that order; junction bases with no gene match: 6. The V gene's germline CDR1 is MNHEY and CDR2 SVGAGI. There are 15 residues in the CDR3. This CDR3 is CASSARDRGLQPQHF. The CDR3 coding sequence is TGTGCCAGCAGCGCGCGGGACAGGGGGCTTCAGCCCCAGCATTTT.

Regarding this clone: Other DNA sequences from this sample encode an identical CDR3 as well. For the CDR3, the DNA is TGTGCCAGCTCACCAGAGGGTTATGGCTACACCTTC. Encoded protein: CASSPEGYGYTF. The V gene is TRBV18, the J gene TRBJ1-2; unclear D gene. The CDR3 has 12 amino acids. Trimming took 2 bases from V and 5 from J, leaving 6 bases between them. Germline-derived CDR1 and CDR2 are KGHSH and LQKENI.

A single count supports this clone. The rearrangement joins TRBV20-1 to TRBJ2-1; 9 positions match TRBD1. This CDR3 has 17 residues. The ends lost 3 bases at V and 0 bases at J; junction bases unmatched: 9. Germline values: CDR1 DFQATT, CDR2 SNEGSKA (reference sequence). As DNA, the CDR3 is TGCAGTGCTAGTCTCGGGGACAGGGCGAGCTCCTACAATGAGCAGTTCTTC. Translated, it gives CSASLGDRASSYNEQFF.

The chain uses TRBV3-1 (or the pseudogene TRBV3-2) and TRBJ1-2, with 12 bases matching TRBD1. The length of the CDR3 is 16 residues. Germline-derived CDR1 and CDR2 are LGHDT and YNNKEL (reference sequence). V shed 5 bases, J shed 8 bases, and the junction held 12 bases outside the gene matches. CDR3: CASSYAGTGGLEGYTF. CDR3 nucleotides: TGTGCCAGCAGCTACGCCGGGACAGGGGGCTTGGAAGGCTACACCTTC.

The chain is built from TRBV7-8 and TRBJ2-3; no reliable D call. V was clipped by 2 bases and J by 3 bases, with 9 bases between them. The CDR3 covers 14 residues. CDR1 and CDR2 (germline): SGHVS, FQNEAQ. CDR3 sequence (DNA): TGTGCCAGCAGCTTATTTGGTAGGACAGATACGCAGTATTTT. It is translated as CASSLFGRTDTQYF.

This clone was seen more than once but under ten times. CDR3 in amino acids: CASSAGANSGNTIYF. CDR3 DNA: TGTGCCAGCAGCGCAGGGGCAAACTCTGGAAACACCATATATTTT. The chain employs TRBV11-3 and TRBJ1-3, with a weak D call TRBD1 (6 bases). Between the trimmed V and J ends, which lost 5 bases and 0 bases, there was a span of 11 bases. The CDR3 has 15 residues. Germline-derived CDR1 and CDR2 are SGHNT and YENEEA.

The chain links TRBV5-4 to TRBJ2-2; D remains unclear. Trimming stripped 4 bases from V and 7 bases from J, with 11 bases between. This CDR3 has 13 residues. The germline CDR1 and CDR2 sequences are SGHNT and YYREEE (reference sequence). In DNA form, the CDR3 reads TGTGCCAGCAGCCCACTACCGAACGGGGAGCTGTTTTTT. It translates to CASSPLPNGELFF.

The chain employs TRBV28 and TRBJ1-2, with TRBD1 as a possible D gene (5 bases). The ends were cut back, 5 bases at V and 3 bases at J, with 10 bases in the middle. The CDR3 totals 13 residues. Germline CDR1 reads MDHEN; CDR2 reads SYDVKM. CDR3 nucleotide sequence: TGTGCCAGCAGTCCCTACAGGTACTATGGCTACACCTTC. It translates to CASSPYRYYGYTF.

V gene TRBV2 combines with J gene TRBJ1-1; 7 bases are a match to TRBD1. The CDR3 has 14 amino acids. Trimming cost V 7 bases and J 3 bases; bases outside gene matches: 8. Germline V gene lookup returns CDR1 SNHLY and CDR2 FYNNEI. The DNA of the CDR3 is TGTGCCAGCACGCAGGGACAGATACACACTGAAGCTTTCTTT. It is translated as CASTQGQIHTEAFF. The full variable domain, its missing parts supplied by reference TRBV2 and TRBJ1-1, is EPEVTQTPSHQVTQMGQEVILRCVPISNHLYFYWYRQILGQKVEFLVSFYNNEISEKSEIFDDQFSVERPDGSNFTLKIRSTKLEDSAMYFCASTQGQIHTEAFFGQGTRLTVV.